Listed below are T cell receptor beta chains from one sample, sequenced in a study of cytomegalovirus exposure and HLA in healthy donors. Sequenced by immunoSEQ multiplex PCR; TCRdb stores in-frame clones only, minus some. This table has more than 100,000 clones, around 63% appearing once. The sample taken for sequencing was PBMCs. These receptors all stem from a middle-aged man in good health and CMV-seropositive. Each CDR3 is given with its conserved first and last residue. A D gene is named only where the DNA matches it firmly.

TRBV29-1	TRBD1	13	CSVEPQQGDIQYF
TRBV6-1	-	15	CASSLPGHSTDTQYF
TRBV5-1	-	15	CASGRDSTSLGGLFF
TRBV19	-	16	CASSSSGTNQGYGYTF
TRBV19	TRBD1	15	CASSIADRWNTEAFF
TRBV10-3	-	13	CAIRVSGGSEQYF
TRBV6-1	TRBD2	15	CASSEGGTGRDEQYF
TRBV28	TRBD1	13	CASVRRGRTEAFF
TRBV11-2	TRBD2	16	CASSLSGTSGINEQFF
TRBV11-3	-	14	CASSLLGGDTEAFF
TRBV7-9	TRBD1	16	CASRPGTGGAGTEAFF
TRBV28	TRBD2	14	CASSPQREVGEQYF
TRBV6-6	-	12	CASKNRVYEQYF
TRBV28	TRBD1	14	CASSPFHRGETQYF
TRBV10-1	TRBD1	16	CASRWQGAPRGGELFF
TRBV2	-	18	CASSETGRQAGPKNIQYF
TRBV5-1	-	13	CASREQGNTEAFF
TRBV27	TRBD1	15	CASSFGTGNTDTQYF
TRBV2	TRBD2	17	CASTRTRGVSSYNEQFF
TRBV19	-	14	CASSAGTGYNEQFF
TRBV11-2	TRBD2	15	CASSLLTSGGAVQYF
TRBV4-1	-	16	CASSQEPSVSSNEQFF
TRBV18	TRBD1	14	CASSEGQDHYEQYF
TRBV10-3	-	15	CAISESFRVNTEAFF
TRBV7-8	-	16	CASSLGRRQASYEQYF
TRBV5-4	-	14	CASSFEEGNTEAFF
TRBV7-9	-	14	CASSLRGFRTEAFF
TRBV5-4	-	15	CASSLGRSSGNTIYF
TRBV29-1	TRBD1	13	CSVWTGNQETQYF
TRBV15	-	15	CATSRDVTDIYEQYF
TRBV7-9	TRBD1	14	CASSSGQGIWKQFF
TRBV28	-	11	CASGLTGLAFF
TRBV6-6	-	14	CASRMTSLRETQYF
TRBV6-6	-	13	CASPGGMNTEAFF
TRBV6-1	TRBD2	16	CASSEGPSGGVGELFF
TRBV4-3	TRBD2	16	CASSQDIGASGREQYF
TRBV6-1	-	13	CASSEREYQPQHF
TRBV10-3	-	13	CAISFTLNTEAFF
TRBV6-6	TRBD2	14	CASRASGGPYEQYF
TRBV5-5	-	13	CASSGGVWDTQYF
TRBV2	TRBD1	15	CASSSGQGTKETQYF